A selection of T cell receptor beta chains follows, all from one sample in a study of blood T cell repertoires in COVID-19. Here immunoSEQ multiplex PCR was the method, and the copy in TCRdb shows in-frame clones only, minus some. The sample yields around 180,000 clones, about 81% seen once. Sequenced: peripheral blood. The source is a woman of 80 years or more with COVID-19, enrolled during active disease. Both conserved end residues are part of each CDR3. A D gene is named only where the DNA matches it firmly. Rows may omit the clone size; those that give it use once, few, many or a size class.

TRBD2	-	TRBV5-1	TRBJ2-3	TGCGCCAGCAGCTTGGCGATTATAGCGGGGGCTCGCACAGATACGCAGTATTTT	CASSLAIIAGARTDTQYF
TRBD1	-	TRBV15	TRBJ2-7	TGTGCCACCAGCAGTGGGACAGGGGGCCTGGTCGGCGAGCAGTACTTC	CATSSGTGGLVGEQYF
-	-	TRBV2	TRBJ1-5	TGTGCCAGCAGTGAAGGCAGGAGCAATCAGCCCCAGCATTTT	CASSEGRSNQPQHF
-	-	TRBV28	TRBJ1-5	TGTGCCAGCCGAGCAGGGGCTGGCACTCAGCCCCAGCATTTT	CASRAGAGTQPQHF
-	-	TRBV19	TRBJ2-7	TGTGCCAGTAGTATCCACGGCGGAGCCCTCTCCTACGAGCAGTACTTC	CASSIHGGALSYEQYF
-	-	TRBV13	TRBJ1-2	TGTGCCAGCAGCCTACAGATTAACTATGGCTACACCTTC	CASSLQINYGYTF
-	-	TRBV7-9	TRBJ1-2	TGTGCCAGCAGCTTGACAGGTTGGGACTATGGCTACACCTTC	CASSLTGWDYGYTF
-	-	TRBV27	TRBJ2-7	TGTGCCAGCAGTTTAATTTTCGGGCAGGGTGAACAGTACTTC	CASSLIFGQGEQYF
-	-	TRBV11-2	TRBJ1-1	TGTGCCAGCAGCCCGAGAGAAGAGACACGCTTT	CASSPREETRF
-	-	TRBV5-1	TRBJ2-1	TGCGCCAGCAGCTTACTAGATTCCTACAATGAGCAGTTCTTC	CASSLLDSYNEQFF
TRBD2	-	TRBV6-2/TRBV6-3	TRBJ2-7	TGTGCCAGCAGCCCTTGGCGGGGGTCCTCCTACGAGCAGTACTTC	CASSPWRGSSYEQYF
-	-	TRBV10-3	TRBJ2-1	TGTGCCATCAGTCCAACTAGCAGCCGCGACAATGAGCAGTTCTTC	CAISPTSSRDNEQFF
TRBD1	-	TRBV7-9	TRBJ2-7	TGTGCCAGCAGCTCCCCGGGACAGGGGGTGTACGAGCAGTACTTC	CASSSPGQGVYEQYF
TRBD1	few	TRBV18	TRBJ1-5	TGTGCCAGCTCACCAGGGGACAGTTTCAATCAGCCCCAGCATTTT	CASSPGDSFNQPQHF
-	-	TRBV2	TRBJ1-3	TGTGCCAGCAGTCTAGGTATTCCCTCTGGAAACACCATATATTTT	CASSLGIPSGNTIYF
-	once	TRBV6-1	TRBJ2-4	TGTGCCAGCAGTGACTGGAACAGGGATGCCAAAAACATTCAGTACTTC	CASSDWNRDAKNIQYF
-	-	TRBV19	TRBJ1-6	TGTGCCAGTACTTGGGGCCTGAGCTCCTATAATTCACCCCTCCACTTT	CASTWGLSSYNSPLHF
-	-	TRBV10-3	TRBJ2-3	TGTGCCATCAGTGAGTCATCGGGGGGCCGCGGGGTGGATACGCAGTATTTT	CAISESSGGRGVDTQYF
-	many	TRBV28	TRBJ2-7	TGTGCCAGCAGTTTAGTGGGGAGTTCCTACGAGCAGTACTTC	CASSLVGSSYEQYF
-	few	TRBV5-6	TRBJ2-7	TGTGCCAGCAGCCGAATGATGGAGGGCTACGAGCAGTACTTC	CASSRMMEGYEQYF
-	-	TRBV13	TRBJ1-2	TGTGCCAGCAGCTTAACCAGGTCCCCGTATGGCTACACCTTC	CASSLTRSPYGYTF
-	-	TRBV27	TRBJ1-5	TGTGCCAGCAGTTTAAACAGGAATCAGCCCCAGCATTTT	CASSLNRNQPQHF
-	-	TRBV5-4	TRBJ2-7	TGTGCCAGCAGCTTGATCTCTGGGGGGATCTACGAGCAGTACTTC	CASSLISGGIYEQYF
-	-	TRBV11-2	TRBJ1-5	TGTGCCAGCAGCTTAGATTCCCCACAGGGATATCAGCCCCAGCATTTT	CASSLDSPQGYQPQHF
-	-	TRBV5-4	TRBJ2-3	TGTGCCAGCAGCTCCGCGGGTAGCACAGATACGCAGTATTTT	CASSSAGSTDTQYF
TRBD1	-	TRBV19	TRBJ2-2	TGTGCCAGTAGTTCGGGACAGTTTCACGGAACCGGGGAGCTGTTTTTT	CASSSGQFHGTGELFF
TRBD1	-	TRBV7-8	TRBJ2-7	TGTGCCAGCAGCTTAAACCGGGACAGCTCCTACGAGCAGTACTTC	CASSLNRDSSYEQYF
-	-	TRBV14	TRBJ1-1	TGTGCCAGCAGCCAAGACAGCGGACAAGCTTTCTTT	CASSQDSGQAFF
TRBD1	-	TRBV5-4	TRBJ1-3	TGTGCCAGCAGCCCGGGACAGACCTCTGGAAACACCATATATTTT	CASSPGQTSGNTIYF
-	-	TRBV4-3	TRBJ2-7	TGCGCCAGCAGCCAGGCTGTTGGTATGTATTCCGAGCAGTACTTC	CASSQAVGMYSEQYF
TRBD2	-	TRBV29-1	TRBJ2-5	TGCAGCGTATTGGGACTAGCGGGAGTAGAGACCCAGTACTTC	CSVLGLAGVETQYF
TRBD1	-	TRBV7-8	TRBJ2-4	TGTGCCAGCAGCCCCGGGACAGGGGGTTTTAACATTCAGTACTTC	CASSPGTGGFNIQYF
-	few	TRBV7-9	TRBJ2-7	TGTGCCAGCAGCTCCGGACTAACCTACGAGCAGTACTTC	CASSSGLTYEQYF
TRBD2	-	TRBV5-6	TRBJ2-5	TGTGCCAGCAGCGCGGGACTAGCGTTGGAGACCCAGTACTTC	CASSAGLALETQYF
TRBD1	-	TRBV27	TRBJ2-2	TGTGCCAGCAGGGCGACAGGGTCTGTCGGGGAGCTGTTTTTT	CASRATGSVGELFF
-	-	TRBV29-1	TRBJ2-7	TGCAGCGTTGGTGGAGGAGAAGGCTACGAGCAGTACTTC	CSVGGGEGYEQYF
TRBD1	-	TRBV19	TRBJ1-5	TGTGCCAGTAGTACACAGGGGTCTGGACAGCCCCAGCATTTT	CASSTQGSGQPQHF
TRBD1	once	TRBV14	TRBJ2-7	TGTGCCAGCAGCCAGCACCGGGACAGGAACACCTACGAGCAGTACTTC	CASSQHRDRNTYEQYF
-	-	TRBV10-3	TRBJ2-3	TGTGCCATCAGTGACCGGGGCAGGGGAACAGATACGCAGTATTTT	CAISDRGRGTDTQYF
-	-	TRBV6-6	TRBJ1-1	TGTGCCAGCAGAACGCCGGGAGGGACTGAAGCTTTCTTT	CASRTPGGTEAFF
-	-	TRBV19	TRBJ2-6	TGTGCCAGTAGTATTAGTGGGGGCTCTAGCTCTGGGGCCAACGTCCTGACTTTC	CASSISGGSSSGANVLTF
-	few	TRBV27	TRBJ1-5	TGTGCCAGCAGTTTATATGGGGGCAGCAATCAGCCCCAGCATTTT	CASSLYGGSNQPQHF
TRBD1	-	TRBV6-2/TRBV6-3	TRBJ1-3	TGTGCCAGCAGTGAGGACAGGAGCTCTGGAAACACCATATATTTT	CASSEDRSSGNTIYF
TRBD2	-	TRBV6-2/TRBV6-3	TRBJ2-7	TGTGCCAGCAGTTACGTGCGGGGGTCAGGACTAGCGGGAAGCGAGCAGTACTTC	CASSYVRGSGLAGSEQYF
TRBD1	-	TRBV19	TRBJ1-4	TGTGCCAGTAGCGACCTCGGGACAGGGAAACTGTTTTTT	CASSDLGTGKLFF
-	few	TRBV12-5	TRBJ1-5	TGTGCTAGTGGTTTGGTACCCGGACACAAGGCTTATAGCAATCAGCCCCAGCATTTT	CASGLVPGHKAYSNQPQHF
-	once	TRBV4-2	TRBJ2-7	TGTGCCAGCAGCCAAGCTTTCTCTAGCCAGTATGCCGAGCAGTACTTC	CASSQAFSSQYAEQYF
-	-	TRBV2	TRBJ2-7	TGTGCCAGCAGGGAACTCGAACTGGACGAGCAGTACTTC	CASRELELDEQYF
TRBD1	once	TRBV6-2/TRBV6-3	TRBJ1-5	TGTGCCAGCAGCACAGGGGTCCAGCCCCAGCATTTT	CASSTGVQPQHF
TRBD1	-	TRBV9	TRBJ2-1	TGTGCCAGCAGCCTTGGACAGGGGTACAATGAGCAGTTCTTC	CASSLGQGYNEQFF
-	-	TRBV5-4	TRBJ1-1	TGTGCCAGCAGCCCAGATCTGAACACTGAAGCTTTCTTT	CASSPDLNTEAFF
-	once	TRBV19	TRBJ2-1	TGTGCCAGTAGTATTAGAAGCGGGTTGGTTGAGCAGTTCTTC	CASSIRSGLVEQFF
-	few	TRBV5-1	TRBJ1-4	TGCGCCAGCAGCTCCTCGGATGGGGGCGGGGAAAAACTGTTTTTT	CASSSSDGGGEKLFF
-	few	TRBV2	TRBJ1-5	TGTGCCAGTCAGGACATGGCGAATCAGCCCCAGCATTTT	CASQDMANQPQHF
TRBD1	-	TRBV6-5	TRBJ2-1	TGTGCCAGCAGTTACTCGGGACAGGGGGCCTACAATGAGCAGTTCTTC	CASSYSGQGAYNEQFF